This TCR beta chain was captured by sequencing in a study of T cells after posttransplantation cyclophosphamide. Repertoires were generated with immunoSEQ multiplex PCR, while TCRdb's copy carries only in-frame clones and drops some. Captured here are approximately 39,000 clones, none seen once; the top ten comprise about 2.3%. This related bone marrow graft donor gave peripheral blood on the day of marrow donation. In this sample, this clone turned up many times. What it recognizes is unknown. Broader study findings: Recipient CMV seropositivity and CMV reactivation strongly tracked TRB clonality.

Specimen: PBMCs. This clonotype was obtained from a man over 45 in good health, CMV-negative, and a related stem cell transplant donor.

This chain's CDR3 is CASSQTAVNQPQHF. In DNA, the CDR3 is TGTGCCAGCAGTCAGACAGCCGTCAATCAGCCCCAGCATTTT. The chain couples TRBV6-5 to TRBJ1-5, with a possible D match to TRBD1 (5 bases). The CDR3 extends over 14 amino acids. The V and J ends lost 5 bases and 3 bases respectively, with 11 bases between them. Looked up from germline, CDR1 is MNHEY and CDR2 is SVGAGI.